This T cell receptor beta chain originates from a study of blood T cell repertoires in COVID-19. There are 17 residues in the CDR3. CDR1 and CDR2 from the germline V gene are WNHNN and SYGVQD (reference sequence). The V end lost 2 bases, the J end lost 4 bases, and 17 bases lay between the germline ends. This clone was seen a handful of times. Profiling relied on immunoSEQ multiplex PCR, and the TCRdb table lists in-frame clones only, not all of them. The table lists approximately 240,000 clones, about 83% of them singletons. This chain joins TRBV10-1 and TRBJ2-2, with a possible D match to TRBD2 (6 bases). This sequence originates from a man aged 45-60 years with acute or convalescent COVID-19. Sequencing input: peripheral blood. CDR3 amino acids: CASSELAGGVGTGELFF. DNA of the CDR3: TGCGCCAGCAGTGAGCTGGCCGGCGGGGTAGGCACCGGGGAGCTGTTTTTT.